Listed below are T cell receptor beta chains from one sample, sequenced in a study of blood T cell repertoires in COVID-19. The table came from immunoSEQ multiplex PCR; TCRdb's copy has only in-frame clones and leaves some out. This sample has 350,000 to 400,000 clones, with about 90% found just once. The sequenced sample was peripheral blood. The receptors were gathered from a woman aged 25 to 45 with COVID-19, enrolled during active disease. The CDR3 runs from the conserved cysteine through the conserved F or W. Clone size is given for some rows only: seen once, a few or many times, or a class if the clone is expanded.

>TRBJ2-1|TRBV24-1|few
CATRRTGNTEQFF
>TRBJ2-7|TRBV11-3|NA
CASSLGLAGGISYEQYF
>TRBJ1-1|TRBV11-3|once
CASSPGDHGTEAFF
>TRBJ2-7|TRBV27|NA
CVVMTGTYEQYF
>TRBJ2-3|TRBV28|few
CASTPGAVGGDTQYF
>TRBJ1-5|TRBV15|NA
CATSRKGRPQHF
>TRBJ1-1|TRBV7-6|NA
CASSLGQGDTEAFF
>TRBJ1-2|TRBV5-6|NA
CASSFLGDRANYGYTF
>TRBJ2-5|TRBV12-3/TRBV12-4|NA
CASSFVSETQYF
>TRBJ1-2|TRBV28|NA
CASSPGTGGTRWYYGYTF
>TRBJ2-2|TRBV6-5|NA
CASSSGSYTGELFF
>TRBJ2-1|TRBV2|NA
CASSERGSSYNEQFF
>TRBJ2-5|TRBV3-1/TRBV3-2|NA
CASSPGGGRETQYF
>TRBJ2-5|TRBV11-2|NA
CASSLERFQETQYF
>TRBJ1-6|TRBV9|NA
CASSPGETGSRSPLHF
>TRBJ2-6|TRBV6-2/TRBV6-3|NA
CASSPGGPSGANVLTF
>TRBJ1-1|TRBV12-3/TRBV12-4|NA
CASSQKGDTEAFF
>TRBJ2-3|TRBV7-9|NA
CASSAGRGADTQYF
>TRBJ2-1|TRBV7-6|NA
CASSQGLVSYNEQFF
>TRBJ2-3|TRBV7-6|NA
CASSQGIRVTDTQYF
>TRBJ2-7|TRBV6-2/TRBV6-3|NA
CASSYSSGSYEQYF
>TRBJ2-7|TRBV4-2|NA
CASSQAQGLSYEQYF
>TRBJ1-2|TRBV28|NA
CASSPIRQGHGYTF
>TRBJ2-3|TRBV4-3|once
CASSPGVAGGYTQYF
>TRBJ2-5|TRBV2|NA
CASSVVIGLRRGDIQETQYF
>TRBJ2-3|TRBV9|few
CASSISGSSADTQYF
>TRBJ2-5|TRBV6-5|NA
CASSYYVGGEETQYF
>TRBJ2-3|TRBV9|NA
CASSARLAGVVDTQYF
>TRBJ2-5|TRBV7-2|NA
CASSPRLIAGLGAQYF
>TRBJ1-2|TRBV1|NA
CTSSHPGPARVDGYTF
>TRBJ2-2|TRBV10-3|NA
CAIGDWRANTGELFF
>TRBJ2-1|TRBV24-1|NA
CASGTGDSYNEQFF
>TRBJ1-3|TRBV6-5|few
CASSYSGRPSGNTIYF
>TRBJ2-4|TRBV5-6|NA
CASSLVGARKNIQYF
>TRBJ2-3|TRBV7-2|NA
CASSYRGMVSSTDTQYF
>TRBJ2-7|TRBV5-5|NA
CASTLGGWGSYEQYF
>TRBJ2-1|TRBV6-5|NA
CASSLDRGHYNEQFF